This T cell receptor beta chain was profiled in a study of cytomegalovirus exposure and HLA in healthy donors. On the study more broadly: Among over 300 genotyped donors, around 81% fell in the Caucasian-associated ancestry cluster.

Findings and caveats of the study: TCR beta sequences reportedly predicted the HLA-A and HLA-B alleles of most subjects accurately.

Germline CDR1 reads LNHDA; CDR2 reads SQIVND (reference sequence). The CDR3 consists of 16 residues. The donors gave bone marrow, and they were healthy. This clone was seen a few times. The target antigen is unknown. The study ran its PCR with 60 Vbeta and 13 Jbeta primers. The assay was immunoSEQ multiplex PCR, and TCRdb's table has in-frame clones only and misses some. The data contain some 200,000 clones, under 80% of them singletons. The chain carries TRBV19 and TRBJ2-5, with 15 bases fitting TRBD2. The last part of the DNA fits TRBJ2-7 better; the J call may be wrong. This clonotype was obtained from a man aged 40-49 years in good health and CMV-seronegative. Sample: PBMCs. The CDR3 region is CASSMGTSGRTYEQYF. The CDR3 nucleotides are TGTGCCAGTAGTATGGGGACTAGCGGGAGGACCTACGAGCAGTACTTC.